One TCR beta chain is described in this entry. CDR3 length: 14 amino acids. Germline CDR1 MDHEN, CDR2 SYDVKM. The ends were cut back, 6 bases at V and 4 bases at J, with 13 bases in the middle. This sample is drawn from a study of blood T cell repertoires in COVID-19. Study details: The study drew acute and convalescent COVID-19 samples from the United States, Italy and Spain. PBMCs, B-cell-depleted T cells, or T cells were the source of the cDNA or gDNA that made up the material.

Here immunoSEQ multiplex PCR was the method, and the copy in TCRdb shows in-frame clones only, minus some. The sample holds more than 200,000 clones, around 83% seen once. This sequence was found in a woman aged 50 to 65 with acute or convalescent COVID-19. The specimen sequenced was peripheral blood. J is TRBJ1-3 and V is TRBV28; no firm D call. CDR3 in DNA: TGTGCCAGCAGGCTTGGAGAAGCAGGAAACACCATATATTTT. Translating gives CASRLGEAGNTIYF.